This T cell receptor beta chain emerged from a study of T cell repertoires in aging, cancer and after chemotherapy. Study at large: Donors were grouped into six age bands spanning 30 or younger through 70 or older. Healthy donor repertoires were recorded over several months to years and showed clear clonal overlap.

The study's findings and limits: Untreated cancer patients had significantly lower blood TCR diversity than age-matched healthy donors.

Peripheral blood genomic DNA, not sorted cells or RNA, was the template. Turning to this clonotype: Its target is not known.

A mixed TRB-A/B primer pool amplified rearranged TRB by multiplex touch-down PCR. Each CDR3 protein gets one entry after TCRdb re-called the multiplex PCR reads with MiXCR. The sample lists some 8,100 distinct CDR3 sequences; around half were seen once. This CDR3 comprises 17 residues. Trimming pared 8 bases from V and 0 bases from J, leaving 22 bases between. Germline V gene data show CDR1 as SGHTA and CDR2 as FQGNSA. The sequence was obtained from a human donor in good health. J is TRBJ1-2 and V is TRBV7-2; weak D call: TRBD1 (6 bases). Sequencing was carried out using blood. The CDR3 is CASHHSPGAVANYGYTF. In DNA, the CDR3 is TGTGCCAGCCACCACTCCCCGGGGGCTGTGGCTAACTATGGCTACACCTTC.